This note documents a single T cell receptor (beta chain) sequence. Antigen specificity is unknown. This record comes from a study of chemoradiotherapy in HPV16-positive cancers. Across the study: Functional T-cell assays on a couple of HPV16-positive patients' cells defined candidate HPV-specific clones and common TCR motifs. Study conclusions and caveats: Non-HPV-specific T cells did not expand in tumors during treatment, whereas candidate HPV-specific clones and E7-related motifs did.

The repertoire was sequenced with immunoSEQ multiplex PCR; TCRdb's copy has only in-frame clones and lacks some. The profile shows roughly 11,000 clones, roughly 70% of them singletons. Repertoires were sampled repeatedly during chemoradiotherapy. This CDR3 region has 17 residues. Losses at the gene ends were 1 base for V and 4 bases for J; bases not matched to a gene: 10. CDR1 MGHRA and CDR2 YSYEKL come from the germline V gene. The sequence derives from a human donor with HPV-associated anogenital cancer. The V and J genes are TRBV4-1 and TRBJ1-5; 7 bases fit TRBD1. The specimen was taken from a patient who underwent chemoradiotherapy. The CDR3 spells CASSQVATGRLNQPQHF. In DNA form, the CDR3 reads TGCGCCAGCAGCCAAGTCGCGACAGGGAGGTTGAATCAGCCCCAGCATTTT.